The 7 T cell receptor beta chains in this list originate from one sample, sequenced in a study of OX40 agonist ivuxolimab in advanced cancers. Some clones are missing from TCRdb's copy, which holds only in-frame ones; the method was immunoSEQ multiplex PCR. There are about 45,000 clones in the sample; approximately 82% occur only once, and 2.6% lies in the top ten. Sequencing was performed on CD4+ or CD8+ T cells sorted from blood, taken in a trial of the OX40 agonist ivuxolimab. The receptor source for this set is an adult with an advanced solid tumor such as melanoma, head and neck, liver or kidney cancer.

V gene TRBV29-1 combines with J gene TRBJ1-2; D remains ambiguous. Germline V gives CDR1 SQVTM, CDR2 ANQGSEA. The CDR3 totals 11 residues. V was clipped by 3 bases and J by 4 bases, with 6 bases between them. For the CDR3, the DNA is TGCAGCGTTGATACAGTCTATGGCTACACCTTC. This codes for CSVDTVYGYTF. Drawing the rest from reference TRBV29-1 and TRBJ1-2, the complete variable domain is SAVISQKPSRDICQRGTSLTIQCQVDSQVTMMFWYRQQPGQSLTLIATANQGSEATYESGFVIDKFPISRPNLTFSTLTVSNMSPEDSSIYLCSVDTVYGYTFGSGTRLTVV.

The chain links TRBV18 to TRBJ1-2, with 9 bases identical to TRBD1. The V segment lost 2 bases and the J segment 2 bases; nucleotides outside the gene matches: 3. Germline V gene sequence: CDR1 KGHSH, CDR2 LQKENI. CDR3 size: 15 residues. The CDR3 loop reads CASSPAGTGNYGYTF. CDR3 sequence (DNA): TGTGCCAGCTCACCAGCCGGGACAGGGAACTATGGCTACACCTTC.

This chain connects TRBV6-1 to TRBJ1-1; maybe TRBD1 (6 bases). The CDR3 runs 14 residues. Germline values: CDR1 MNHNS, CDR2 SASEGT. V lost 6 bases and J 4 bases, leaving 15 bases between the germline ends. The CDR3 coding sequence is TGTGCCAGCAGACAGGGTCAGGCGAGCACTGAAGCTTTCTTT. Translation gives CASRQGQASTEAFF.

V usage is TRBV18 and J usage is TRBJ2-7, with D perhaps given as TRBD1 or TRBD2 (5 bases each). In germline, CDR1 is KGHSH, CDR2 LQKENI. Trimming removed 2 bases at V and 3 bases at J, with 14 bases between. CDR3 size: 15 residues. CDR3 DNA: TGTGCCAGCTCACCAACCGGGACCGACAACTACGAGCAGTACTTC. Translation gives CASSPTGTDNYEQYF.

The J gene is TRBJ2-3, the V gene TRBV30; D not certain. CDR1 is GTSNPN and CDR2 is SVGIG in the germline V gene (reference sequence). Trimming took off 0 bases at V and 3 bases at J, with 7 bases between the two ends. The CDR3 is made up of 13 amino acids. The CDR3 loop is CAWSVWSTDTQYF. In DNA, the CDR3 is TGTGCCTGGAGTGTATGGAGTACAGATACGCAGTATTTT. Full variable domain (outside the CDR3, taken from reference TRBV30 and TRBJ2-3): SQTIHQWPATLVQPVGSPLSLECTVEGTSNPNLYWYRQAAGRGLQLLFYSVGIGQISSEVPQNLSASRPQDRQFILSSKKLLLSDSGFYLCAWSVWSTDTQYFGPGTRLTVL.

V and J are TRBV5-1 and TRBJ2-5; 9 positions match TRBD1. Germline V gives CDR1 SGHRS, CDR2 YFSETQ. Trimming took 1 base from V and 2 from J; bases not matched to a gene: 3. The CDR3 extends over 15 amino acids. The CDR3 loop reads CASSLLGTGQETQYF. CDR3 DNA sequence: TGCGCCAGCAGCTTGTTAGGGACAGGGCAAGAGACCCAGTACTTC. Combining the CDR3 with reference TRBV5-1 and TRBJ2-5 gives the whole variable domain KAGVTQTPRYLIKTRGQQVTLSCSPISGHRSVSWYQQTPGQGLQFLFEYFSETQRNKGNFPGRFSGRQFSNSRSEMNVSTLELGDSALYLCASSLLGTGQETQYFGPGTRLLVL.

The chain has TRBV19 and TRBJ2-1; D gene unclear. Germline CDR1 and CDR2: LNHDA and SQIVND (reference sequence). The CDR3 runs 13 residues. The V end lost 3 bases, the J end lost 3 bases, and 6 bases lay between the germline ends. The CDR3 loop reads CASSIWHYNEQFF. In DNA form, the CDR3 reads TGTGCCAGTAGTATCTGGCACTACAATGAGCAGTTCTTC.